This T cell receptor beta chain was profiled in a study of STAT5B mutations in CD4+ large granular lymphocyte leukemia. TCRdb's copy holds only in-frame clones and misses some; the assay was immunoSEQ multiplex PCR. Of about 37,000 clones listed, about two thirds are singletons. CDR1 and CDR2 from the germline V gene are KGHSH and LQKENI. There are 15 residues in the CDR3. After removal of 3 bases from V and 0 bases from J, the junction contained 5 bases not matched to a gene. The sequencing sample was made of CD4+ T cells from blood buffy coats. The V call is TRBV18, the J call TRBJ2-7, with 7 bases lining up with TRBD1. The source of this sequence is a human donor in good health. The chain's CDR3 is CASSPGQVRSYEQYF. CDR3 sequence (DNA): TGTGCCAGCTCACCCGGACAGGTCCGCTCCTACGAGCAGTACTTC.